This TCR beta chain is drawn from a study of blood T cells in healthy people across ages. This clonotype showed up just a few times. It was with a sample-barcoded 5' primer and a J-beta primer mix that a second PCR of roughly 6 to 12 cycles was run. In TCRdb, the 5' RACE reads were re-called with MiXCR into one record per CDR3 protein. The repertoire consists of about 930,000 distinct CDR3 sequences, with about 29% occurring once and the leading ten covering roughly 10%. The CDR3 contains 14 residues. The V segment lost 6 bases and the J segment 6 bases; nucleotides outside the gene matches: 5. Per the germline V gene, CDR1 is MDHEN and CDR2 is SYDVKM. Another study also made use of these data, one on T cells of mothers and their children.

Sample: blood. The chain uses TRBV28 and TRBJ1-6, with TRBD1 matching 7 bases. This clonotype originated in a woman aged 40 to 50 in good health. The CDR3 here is CASRTGTVNSPLHF. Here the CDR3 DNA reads TGTGCCAGCAGGACCGGGACAGTTAATTCACCCCTCCACTTT.